Below, one TCR beta chain is given with its context. Its antigen remains unidentified. Measured with immunoSEQ multiplex PCR; TCRdb has only the in-frame clones, and not every one. The sample shows about 150,000 clones, 70% to 90% of them seen only once. The data stem from a study of T cell responses to AZD1222 COVID-19 vaccine. General observations from the study: Donors in the cohort were predominantly white British and more often female, and clonal diversity was possibly underestimated. Only five to seven AZD1222 recipients were seropositive at baseline. The study sampled repertoires only after the peak T cell response. In the spike-specific TCR repertoire, nearly half reportedly target unmutated variant regions.

Germline CDR1 is SGHRS and CDR2 is YFSETQ. This CDR3 spans 11 amino acids. V was clipped by 5 bases and J by 3 bases, with 6 bases between them. The material sequenced was peripheral blood, taken on day 0 of AZD1222 vaccination. The rearrangement joins TRBV5-1 to TRBJ2-7, with unresolved D. The source of this sequence is an adult in good health. The CDR3 DNA reads as TGCGCCAGCAGAAATGGCTACGAGCAGTACTTC. It is translated as CASRNGYEQYF.